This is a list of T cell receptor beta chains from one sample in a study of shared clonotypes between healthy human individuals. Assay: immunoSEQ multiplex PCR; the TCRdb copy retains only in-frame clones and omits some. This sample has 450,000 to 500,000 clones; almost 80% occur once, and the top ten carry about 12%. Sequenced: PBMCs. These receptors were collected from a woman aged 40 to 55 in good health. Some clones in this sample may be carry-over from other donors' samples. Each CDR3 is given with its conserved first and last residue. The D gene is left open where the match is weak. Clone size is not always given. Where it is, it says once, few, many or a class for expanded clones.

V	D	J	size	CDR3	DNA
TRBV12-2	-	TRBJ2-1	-	CASRCGWAGRNNEQFF	TGTGCAAGTCGCTGCGGGTGGGCGGGAAGGAACAATGAGCAGTTCTTC
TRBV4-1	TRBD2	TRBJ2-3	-	CASSQGGLAPDTQYF	TGCGCCAGCAGCCAGGGGGGACTAGCGCCAGATACGCAGTATTTT
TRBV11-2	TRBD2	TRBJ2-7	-	CASSGAGVNEQYF	TGTGCCAGCAGCGGGGCGGGGGTCAACGAGCAGTACTTC
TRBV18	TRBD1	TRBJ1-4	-	CASSQTTGGANEKLFF	TGTGCCAGCTCACAAACAACAGGGGGCGCAAATGAAAAACTGTTTTTT
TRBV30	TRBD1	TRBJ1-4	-	CAWNDRVWEKLLF	TGTGCCTGGAACGACAGGGTTTGGGAAAAACTGCTTTTT
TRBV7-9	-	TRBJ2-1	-	CASTRTLQKYEQFF	TGTGCCAGCACCCGGACACTACAGAAGTATGAGCAGTTCTTC
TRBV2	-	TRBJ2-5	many	CASSGISSVETQYF	TGTGCCAGCAGTGGAATTTCTAGCGTGGAGACCCAGTACTTC
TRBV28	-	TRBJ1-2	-	CASSFRQPVGYGYTF	TGTGCCAGCAGTTTTAGGCAGCCAGTAGGGTATGGCTACACCTTC
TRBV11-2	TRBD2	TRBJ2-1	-	CASSWPGLAGDDNEQFF	TGTGCCAGCAGTTGGCCGGGACTAGCGGGAGACGACAATGAGCAGTTCTTC
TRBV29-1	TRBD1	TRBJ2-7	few	CSGEDRDYEQYF	TGCAGCGGGGAGGACAGGGACTACGAGCAGTACTTC
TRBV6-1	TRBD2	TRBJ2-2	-	CASSGGTSGRAGELFF	TGTGCCAGCAGTGGCGGGACTAGCGGGAGGGCGGGGGAGCTGTTTTTT
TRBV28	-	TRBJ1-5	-	CASSFGWGNQPQHF	TGTGCCAGCAGTTTTGGTTGGGGCAATCAGCCCCAGCATTTT
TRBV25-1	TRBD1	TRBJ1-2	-	CASSDRDRVGSYGYTF	TGTGCCAGCAGTGACCGGGACAGGGTGGGAAGCTATGGCTACACCTTC
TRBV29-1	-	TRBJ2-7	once	CSVDPEGGYEQYF	TGCAGCGTGGACCCCGAAGGGGGTTACGAGCAGTACTTC
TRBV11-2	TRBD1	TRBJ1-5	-	CASSQGTGLGQPQHF	TGTGCCAGCAGCCAAGGGACAGGGTTGGGTCAGCCCCAGCATTTT
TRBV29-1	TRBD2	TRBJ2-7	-	CSVRTSGSYEQYF	TGCAGCGTAAGGACTAGCGGGAGTTACGAGCAGTACTTC
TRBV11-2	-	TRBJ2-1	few	CASSLAVAIEQFF	TGTGCCAGCAGCTTAGCAGTCGCTATTGAGCAGTTCTTC
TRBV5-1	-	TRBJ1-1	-	CASSLEGRRTEAFF	TGCGCCAGCAGCTTGGAGGGACGGCGAACTGAAGCTTTCTTT
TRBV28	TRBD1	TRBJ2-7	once	CASSLTGGAREQYF	TGTGCCAGCAGTTTGACAGGGGGCGCCCGGGAGCAGTACTTC
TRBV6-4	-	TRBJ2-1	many	CASSDSEVGEQFF	TGTGCCAGCAGTGACTCCGAAGTGGGTGAGCAGTTCTTC
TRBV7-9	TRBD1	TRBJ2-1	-	CASGPRDRLNEQFF	TGTGCCAGCGGACCCCGGGACAGGCTCAATGAGCAGTTCTTC
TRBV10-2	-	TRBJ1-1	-	CASTFNRVENTEAFF	TGCGCCAGCACCTTCAACAGGGTAGAGAACACTGAAGCTTTCTTT
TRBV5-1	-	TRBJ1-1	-	CASSPLGGGNTEAFF	TGCGCCAGCAGCCCCCTCGGGGGAGGGAACACTGAAGCTTTCTTT
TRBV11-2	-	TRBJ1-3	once	CASSPDPIGNTIYF	TGTGCCAGCAGCCCTGACCCAATTGGAAACACCATATATTTT
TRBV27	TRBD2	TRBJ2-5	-	CASSSSGNPQETQYF	TGTGCCAGCAGTAGTAGCGGGAACCCCCAAGAGACCCAGTACTTC
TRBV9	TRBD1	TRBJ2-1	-	CASSVGNRGRDEQFF	TGTGCCAGCAGCGTAGGGAACAGGGGGCGCGATGAGCAGTTCTTC
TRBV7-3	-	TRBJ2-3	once	CASSLNGGVTDTQYF	TGTGCCAGCAGCTTAAATGGCGGAGTGACAGATACGCAGTATTTT
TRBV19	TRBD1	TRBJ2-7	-	CASSKFGTATYEQYF	TGTGCCAGTAGTAAGTTCGGGACAGCAACCTACGAGCAGTACTTC
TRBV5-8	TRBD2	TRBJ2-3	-	CASLPYRTSGSTDTQYF	TGTGCCAGCTTGCCCTACAGGACTAGCGGGAGCACAGATACGCAGTATTTT
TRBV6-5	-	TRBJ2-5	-	CASNPPQETQYF	TGTGCCAGCAACCCACCGCAAGAGACCCAGTACTTC
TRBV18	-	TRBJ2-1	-	CASSPGRSSYNEQFF	TGTGCCAGCTCACCAGGGAGAAGCTCCTACAATGAGCAGTTCTTC
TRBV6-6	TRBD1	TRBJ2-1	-	CASRSDRGNEQFF	TGTGCCAGCAGATCCGACAGGGGCAATGAGCAGTTCTTC
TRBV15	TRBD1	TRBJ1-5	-	CATSRQGAYNQPQHF	TGTGCCACCAGCAGACAGGGGGCGTATAATCAGCCCCAGCATTTT
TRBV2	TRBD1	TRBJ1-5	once	CASSEGTGYQPQHF	TGTGCCAGCAGTGAAGGGACAGGGTATCAGCCCCAGCATTTT
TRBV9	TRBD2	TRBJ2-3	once	CASSVLAGGHTDTQYF	TGTGCCAGCAGCGTCCTAGCGGGAGGGCACACAGATACGCAGTATTTT
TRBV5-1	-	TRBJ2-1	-	CASSLPGDYNEQFF	TGCGCCAGCAGCTTGCCAGGAGACTACAATGAGCAGTTCTTC
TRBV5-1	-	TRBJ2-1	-	CASSAEPGLPGGEQFF	TGCGCCAGCAGCGCAGAACCGGGACTCCCTGGCGGTGAGCAGTTCTTC
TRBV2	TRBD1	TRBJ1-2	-	CASSGGQGVGYTF	TGTGCCAGCAGCGGGGGACAGGGGGTCGGCTACACCTTC
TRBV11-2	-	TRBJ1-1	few	CASSFTGQAEAFF	TGTGCCAGCAGCTTCACGGGACAAGCAGAAGCTTTCTTT
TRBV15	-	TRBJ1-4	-	CATSRDRGATNEKLFF	TGTGCCACCAGCAGGGATAGGGGTGCAACTAATGAAAAACTGTTTTTT
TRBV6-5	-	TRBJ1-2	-	CASSAYRDPNYGYTF	TGTGCCAGCAGTGCGTACAGGGACCCTAACTATGGCTACACCTTC
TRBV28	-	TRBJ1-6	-	CASSRLGGGSPLHF	TGTGCCAGCAGCCGACTCGGGGGAGGCTCACCCCTCCACTTT
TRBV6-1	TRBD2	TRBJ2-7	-	CASSEDVRLAGVYEQYF	TGTGCCAGCAGTGAAGACGTCAGGTTAGCGGGAGTCTACGAGCAGTACTTC
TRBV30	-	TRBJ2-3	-	CAWSLGLDRVGTDTQYF	TGTGCCTGGAGCCTGGGGCTAGATAGGGTGGGCACAGATACGCAGTATTTT
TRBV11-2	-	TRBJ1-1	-	CASSLRYTEAFF	TGTGCCAGCAGCCTTCGGTACACTGAAGCTTTCTTT
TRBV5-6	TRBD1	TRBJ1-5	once	CASSNLGQGFQPQHF	TGTGCCAGCAGCAACCTGGGACAGGGCTTCCAGCCCCAGCATTTT
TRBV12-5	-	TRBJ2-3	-	CARGAGTPPDTDTQYF	TGTGCTAGGGGGGCGGGAACTCCACCCGACACAGATACGCAGTATTTT
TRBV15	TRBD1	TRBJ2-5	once	CATSRDGTARVTQYF	TGTGCCACCAGCAGGGACGGGACAGCCAGGGTGACCCAGTACTTC
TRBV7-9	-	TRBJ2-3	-	CASSLYDRGTDTQYF	TGTGCCAGCAGCCTCTATGACCGGGGGACAGATACGCAGTATTTT
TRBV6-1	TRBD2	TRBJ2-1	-	CASSGSGRAYNEQFF	TGTGCCAGCAGTGGGAGCGGGAGGGCCTACAATGAGCAGTTCTTC
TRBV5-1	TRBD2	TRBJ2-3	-	CASSLVTSGRVTDTQYF	TGCGCCAGCAGCTTGGTTACTAGCGGGAGAGTAACAGATACGCAGTATTTT
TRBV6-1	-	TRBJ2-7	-	CASKTVRDYEQYF	TGTGCCAGCAAGACGGTCCGGGATTACGAGCAGTACTTC
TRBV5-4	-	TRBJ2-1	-	CASSAYTQWGSYNEQFF	TGTGCCAGCAGCGCCTACACCCAATGGGGCTCCTACAATGAGCAGTTCTTC